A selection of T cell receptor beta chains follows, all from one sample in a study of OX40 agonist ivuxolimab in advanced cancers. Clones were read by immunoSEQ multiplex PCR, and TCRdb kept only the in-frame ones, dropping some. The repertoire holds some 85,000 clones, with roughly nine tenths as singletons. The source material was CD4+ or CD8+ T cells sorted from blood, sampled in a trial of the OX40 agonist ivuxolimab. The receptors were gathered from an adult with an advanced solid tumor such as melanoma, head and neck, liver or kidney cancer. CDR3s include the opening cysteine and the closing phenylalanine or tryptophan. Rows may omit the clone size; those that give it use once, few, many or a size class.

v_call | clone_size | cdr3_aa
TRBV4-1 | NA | CASSPVGVGNQPQHF
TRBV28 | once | CASSPPTGLGTPLHF
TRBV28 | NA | CASSPRGWGPYGYTF
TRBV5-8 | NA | CASIADRTGGKLFF
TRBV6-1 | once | CASSELPGLRQPQHF
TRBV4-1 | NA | CASSPQDRVNTEAFF
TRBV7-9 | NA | CASSFGNTEAFF
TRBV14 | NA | CASSQAVTGELFF
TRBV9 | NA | CASSVEVFTNEQFF
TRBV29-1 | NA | CSVGSFYEQYF
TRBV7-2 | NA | CASSFDRDTEAFF
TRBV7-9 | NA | CASSFRDSQGETQYF
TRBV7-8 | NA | CASSDRTGTRGETQYF
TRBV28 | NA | CASSFYPARDEQYF
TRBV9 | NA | CASSVGNTGELFF
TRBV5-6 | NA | CASSFPQGGRNTEAFF
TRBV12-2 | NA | CASRLVMKGDQETQYF